This is a list of T cell receptor beta chains from one sample in a study of blood T cell repertoires in COVID-19. The assay was immunoSEQ multiplex PCR, and TCRdb's table has in-frame clones only and misses some. The profile shows about 59,000 clones, 90% to 95% of them singletons. Sequenced: peripheral blood. These receptors originate from a human donor in a cohort sampled during active COVID-19. CDR3s include the opening cysteine and the closing phenylalanine or tryptophan. The order of the fields is V gene, J gene, D gene, clone size, CDR3 DNA, CDR3 protein. A D gene is named only where the DNA matches it firmly. The size field is filled for only some rows; it gives once, few, many or a size class.

TRBV19	TRBJ2-2	NA	once	TGTGCCAGTAGTTCACAGCATCTAACCGGGGAGCTGTTTTTT	CASSSQHLTGELFF
TRBV11-2	TRBJ2-5	NA	NA	TGTGCCAGCAGCTCGGCCGGGTCCCAGTACTTC	CASSSAGSQYF
TRBV4-3	TRBJ2-3	TRBD1	NA	TGCGCCAGCAGAGAACAGGGGCTCAGCACAGATACGCAGTATTTT	CASREQGLSTDTQYF
TRBV2	TRBJ1-2	TRBD1	NA	TGTGCCAGCACCAACCCGGGACAGATCTATGGCTACACCTTC	CASTNPGQIYGYTF
TRBV18	TRBJ2-1	TRBD1	NA	TGTGCCAGCTCACCTATGACAGGGGACAATGAGCAGTTCTTC	CASSPMTGDNEQFF
TRBV7-7	TRBJ2-5	NA	NA	TGTGCTAGCAGCCCGGGGGGCGGAGGGGCCGGGGAGACCCAGTACTTC	CASSPGGGGAGETQYF
TRBV7-9	TRBJ2-1	NA	NA	TGTGCCAGCAGCATGGTCGGCGGGTTCGGTGAGCAGTTCTTC	CASSMVGGFGEQFF
TRBV27	TRBJ2-3	TRBD2	NA	TGTGCCAGCAGTAGTCTAGCGGGGGCCATCACAGATACGCAGTATTTT	CASSSLAGAITDTQYF
TRBV5-1	TRBJ2-5	TRBD2	NA	TGCGCCAGCAGCTTGGGGACTAGCGGAGAGACCCAGTACTTC	CASSLGTSGETQYF
TRBV10-3	TRBJ1-5	NA	few	TGTGCCATTCGCGGGGGCGACCAGCCCCAGCATTTT	CAIRGGDQPQHF
TRBV7-6	TRBJ1-6	NA	NA	TGTGCCAGCAGCTTAGAGCAGGACTTAAATTCACCCCTCCACTTT	CASSLEQDLNSPLHF
TRBV18	TRBJ1-1	NA	NA	TGTGCCAGCTCGCTGACAGCGAACACTGAAGCTTTCTTT	CASSLTANTEAFF
TRBV5-1	TRBJ2-1	TRBD2	NA	TGCGCCAGCAGCCTTGAACTAGCGGGAGCTTACAATGAGCAGTTCTTC	CASSLELAGAYNEQFF
TRBV20-1	TRBJ1-2	TRBD1	NA	TGCACGGACAGGTCAGTCGATGGCTACACCTTC	CTDRSVDGYTF
TRBV4-1	TRBJ2-1	NA	NA	TGCGCCAGCAGCCAAGATACGGTCGATGAGCAGTTCTTC	CASSQDTVDEQFF
TRBV6-1	TRBJ2-3	NA	NA	TGTGCCAGCAGCGAAGGACCGGGGGGCCTCACAGATACGCAGTATTTT	CASSEGPGGLTDTQYF
TRBV4-3	TRBJ1-2	NA	NA	TGCGCCAGCAGCCAAGCCGGAGGGGAAGGGAGGTACTATGGCTACACCTTC	CASSQAGGEGRYYGYTF
TRBV11-2	TRBJ2-7	NA	NA	TGTGCCAGCAGCTTTACCCCCCCAGCAGGGGGCTCGGGAGGGCAGTACTTC	CASSFTPPAGGSGGQYF
TRBV2	TRBJ2-3	TRBD2	NA	TGTGCCAGCAGTCTTTTGACTAGCGGGGGAACAGATACGCAGTATTTT	CASSLLTSGGTDTQYF
TRBV30	TRBJ1-1	NA	NA	TGTGCCTGGAGTGTAACAGCCTTAATGAGAACTTTCTTT	CAWSVTALMRTFF
TRBV19	TRBJ2-7	TRBD1	NA	TGTGCCAGCACCTTAAGAGGGACAGTACCCTACGAGCAGTACTTC	CASTLRGTVPYEQYF
TRBV9	TRBJ2-1	NA	NA	TGTGCCAGCAGCTACCTAGCGTCCTACAATGAGCAGTTCTTC	CASSYLASYNEQFF
TRBV7-3	TRBJ1-6	NA	large	TGTGCCAGCAGTCGTCTCAGCTCCTATAATTCACCCCTCCACTTT	CASSRLSSYNSPLHF
TRBV7-9	TRBJ2-7	TRBD1	NA	TGTGCCAGCAGCTTCGCCGGGACAGCCAGCTGGGGGCAGTACTTC	CASSFAGTASWGQYF
TRBV19	TRBJ1-2	TRBD1	NA	TGTGCCAGTAGAGCACAGGGGGGTAACTATGGCTACACCTTC	CASRAQGGNYGYTF
TRBV6-6	TRBJ2-7	NA	NA	TGTGCCAGCAAACGCGATCTGGCAGGGCGTAACGAGCAGTACTTC	CASKRDLAGRNEQYF
TRBV7-9	TRBJ1-1	NA	NA	TGTGCCAGCTTCCAAGCGGGCACTGAAGCTTTCTTT	CASFQAGTEAFF
TRBV6-5	TRBJ1-1	NA	NA	TGTGCCAGCAGTTACCTGGCCGGACATTTGAACACTGAAGCTTTCTTT	CASSYLAGHLNTEAFF
TRBV19	TRBJ2-5	TRBD2	NA	TGTGCCAGTGACAAGACTAGCGGATCTCAAGAGACCCAGTACTTC	CASDKTSGSQETQYF
TRBV5-1	TRBJ2-3	TRBD1	NA	TGCGCCAGCAGCTTGGCTCGGCAGGGGGCATCAGATACGCAGTATTTT	CASSLARQGASDTQYF
TRBV6-2/TRBV6-3	TRBJ2-3	TRBD2	NA	TGTGCCAGCAGCCAGGGACTAGCCGACACAGATACGCAGTATTTT	CASSQGLADTDTQYF
TRBV10-3	TRBJ2-1	TRBD2	NA	TGTGCCATCAGTGATTTTGGGAGGGCTACTGACAATGAGCAGTTCTTC	CAISDFGRATDNEQFF
TRBV7-3	TRBJ2-3	TRBD2	NA	TGTGCCAGCAGCTTAGCTAGCGGGAGAGGTTTAGATACGCAGTATTTT	CASSLASGRGLDTQYF
TRBV9	TRBJ2-7	TRBD1	NA	TGTGCCAGCAGCGTAGGGGGGACAGGGTACTACGAGCAGTACTTC	CASSVGGTGYYEQYF
TRBV18	TRBJ2-7	NA	NA	TGTGCCAGCTCACCCCAGGGGAATTACTACGAGCAGTACTTC	CASSPQGNYYEQYF
TRBV5-6	TRBJ1-1	NA	NA	TGTGCCAGCAGCTTGGTGAGTAGTTCAGCTTTCTTT	CASSLVSSSAFF
TRBV2	TRBJ2-5	TRBD1	NA	TGTGCCAGCAGTAGACAGGGGATTCAAGAGACCCAGTACTTC	CASSRQGIQETQYF
TRBV7-2	TRBJ2-3	NA	NA	TGTGCCAGCAGCCCCGGGGGAGCGCACACAGATACGCAGTATTTT	CASSPGGAHTDTQYF
TRBV18	TRBJ2-7	NA	NA	TGTGCTAGCTCCGGGGGACAGCTCTCCTACGAGCAGTACTTC	CASSGGQLSYEQYF
TRBV28	TRBJ1-3	TRBD1	NA	TGTGCCAGCAGTTTGAGGGGAACAGGGGAAAGGAGGGGAAACACCATATATTTT	CASSLRGTGERRGNTIYF
TRBV18	TRBJ2-5	NA	NA	TGTGCCAGCTCACCTGATGAGGGAAGCGAGACCCAGTACTTC	CASSPDEGSETQYF
TRBV28	TRBJ2-2	NA	NA	TGTGCCAGCAGCTTATTAGGGAGAACCGGGGAGCTGTTTTTT	CASSLLGRTGELFF
TRBV3-1/TRBV3-2	TRBJ2-3	TRBD2	NA	TGTGCCAGCAGCTGGGGACTAGCGGGAGCAGATACGCAGTATTTT	CASSWGLAGADTQYF
TRBV10-3	TRBJ1-1	NA	NA	TGTGCCATCAGTGTACAGAGGGACACTGAAGCTTTCTTT	CAISVQRDTEAFF
TRBV5-1	TRBJ2-7	NA	NA	TGCGCCAGCAGCTTGGTGGAGAACTACGAGCAGTACTTC	CASSLVENYEQYF
TRBV3-1/TRBV3-2	TRBJ1-1	NA	NA	TGTGCCAGCAGCCAAGTCCCGGGAACTGAAGCTTTCTTT	CASSQVPGTEAFF
TRBV6-5	TRBJ2-7	NA	NA	TGTGCCAGCAGTTCAGGGATCGGCTCCTACGAGCAGTACTTC	CASSSGIGSYEQYF
TRBV10-2	TRBJ2-3	TRBD2	NA	TGCGCCAGCAGCGGGACTAGCGGGGAGTCAGATACGCAGTATTTT	CASSGTSGESDTQYF